This T cell receptor (beta chain) was found in a study of blood T cell repertoires in COVID-19. The overall study: Acute and convalescent COVID-19 specimens originated in the United States, Italy and Spain. T cells, B-cell-depleted T cells, or PBMCs provided the cDNA or gDNA that served as material.

Germline CDR1 reads LGHNA; CDR2 reads YSLEER. J was trimmed by 10 bases and V by 0 bases; bases with no gene match: 15. The CDR3 consists of 18 residues. TCRdb keeps only in-frame clones here, not all; method: immunoSEQ multiplex PCR. The sample yields roughly 190,000 clones, 75% to 85% seen once. What was sequenced was peripheral blood. The receptor was isolated from a man aged 60 to 69 with acute or convalescent COVID-19. The V call is TRBV4-3, the J call TRBJ1-4; 9 bases align to TRBD1. The CDR3 reads CASSQDRTGVLSGRKLFF. The CDR3 nucleotides read TGCGCCAGCAGCCAAGATCGGACAGGGGTGCTCTCCGGCCGAAAACTGTTTTTT.